This TCR beta chain was recorded in a study of monozygotic twins with inflammatory bowel disease. CDR3 length: 15 amino acids. Germline V lookup: CDR1 SGHDT, CDR2 YYEEEE. Generation of cDNA took place in eight separate reactions per sample. From its re-call of the 5' RACE reads, TCRdb lists each CDR3 protein once, without DNA. Its clone listing holds some 400,000 distinct CDR3 sequences. This chain joins TRBV5-6 and TRBJ2-4. This TCR was recovered from a human donor with ulcerative colitis or Crohn's disease, or a healthy co-twin of an affected twin (not recorded which). Material: blood. CDR3 loop: CASSWDGSAKNIQYF.